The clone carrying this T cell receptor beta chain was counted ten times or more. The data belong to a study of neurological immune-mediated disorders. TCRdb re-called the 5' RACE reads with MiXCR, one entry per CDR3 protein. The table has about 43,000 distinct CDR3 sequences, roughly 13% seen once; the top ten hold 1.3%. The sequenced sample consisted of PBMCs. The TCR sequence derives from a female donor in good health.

The CDR3 sequence is CSVEGGQRTEAFF. The CDR3, as DNA: TGCAGCGTTGAAGGGGGACAGCGCACTGAAGCTTTCTTT. The J gene is TRBJ1-1, the V gene TRBV29-1; 7 nucleotides line up with TRBD1. The CDR3 consists of 13 residues. The germline V gene has CDR1 SQVTM and CDR2 ANQGSEA. The J segment lost 4 bases and the V segment lost 1 base, leaving 3 bases of the junction unmatched.